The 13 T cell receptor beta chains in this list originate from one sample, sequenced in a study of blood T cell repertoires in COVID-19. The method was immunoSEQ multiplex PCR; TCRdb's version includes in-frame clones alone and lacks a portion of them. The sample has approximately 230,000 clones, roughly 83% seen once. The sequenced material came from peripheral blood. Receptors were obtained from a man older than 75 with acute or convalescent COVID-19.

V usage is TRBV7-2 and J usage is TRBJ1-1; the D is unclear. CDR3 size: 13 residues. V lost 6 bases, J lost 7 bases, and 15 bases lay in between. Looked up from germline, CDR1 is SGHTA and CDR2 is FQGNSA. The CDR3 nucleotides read TGTGCCAGCAGGTCCGCGAGGTTGGGTGAAGCTTTCTTT. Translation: CASRSARLGEAFF.

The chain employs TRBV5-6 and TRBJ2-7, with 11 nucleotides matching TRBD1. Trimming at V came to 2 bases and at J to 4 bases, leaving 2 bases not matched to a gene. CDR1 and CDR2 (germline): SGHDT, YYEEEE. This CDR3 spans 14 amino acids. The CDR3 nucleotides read TGTGCCAGCAGCTTCGGGACAGGGGGTTACGAGCAGTACTTC. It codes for CASSFGTGGYEQYF.

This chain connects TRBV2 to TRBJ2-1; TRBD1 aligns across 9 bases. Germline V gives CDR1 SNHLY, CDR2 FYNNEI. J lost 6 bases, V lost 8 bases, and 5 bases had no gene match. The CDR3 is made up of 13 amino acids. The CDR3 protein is CASATGGRNEQFF. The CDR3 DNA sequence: TGTGCCAGCGCTACAGGGGGCCGCAATGAGCAGTTCTTC.

The CDR3 nucleotides read TGTGCCAGCAGCGTAGATTCGGGTCGTGGCTACACCTTC. Translated, it gives CASSVDSGRGYTF. The rearrangement links TRBV9 to TRBJ1-2; the D is unclear. CDR3 length: 13 residues. V gave up 0 bases and J gave up 7 bases, with 10 bases separating them. Germline CDR1 and CDR2: SGDLS and YYNGEE.

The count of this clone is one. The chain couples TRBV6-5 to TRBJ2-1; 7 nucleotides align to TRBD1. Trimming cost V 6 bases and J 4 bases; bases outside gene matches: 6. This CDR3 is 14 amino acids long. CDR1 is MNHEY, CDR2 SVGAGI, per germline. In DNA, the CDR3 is TGTGCCAGCAGCAGGGACAGAGAATACAATGAGCAGTTCTTC. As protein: CASSRDREYNEQFF.

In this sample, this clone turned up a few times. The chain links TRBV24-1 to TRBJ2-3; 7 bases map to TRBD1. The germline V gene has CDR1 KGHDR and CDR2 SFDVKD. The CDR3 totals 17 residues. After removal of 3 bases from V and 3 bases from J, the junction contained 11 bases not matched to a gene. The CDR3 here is CATSDGFRTGATDTQYF. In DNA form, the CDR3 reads TGTGCCACCAGTGATGGGTTTAGGACAGGAGCGACAGATACGCAGTATTTT.

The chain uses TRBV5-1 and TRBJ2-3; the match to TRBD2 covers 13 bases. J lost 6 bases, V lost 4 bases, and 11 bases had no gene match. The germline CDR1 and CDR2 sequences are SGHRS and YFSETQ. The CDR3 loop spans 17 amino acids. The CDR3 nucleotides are TGCGCCAGCAGCCCTGCGACTAGCGGGGGGCCGGAGGATACGCAGTATTTT. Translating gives CASSPATSGGPEDTQYF.

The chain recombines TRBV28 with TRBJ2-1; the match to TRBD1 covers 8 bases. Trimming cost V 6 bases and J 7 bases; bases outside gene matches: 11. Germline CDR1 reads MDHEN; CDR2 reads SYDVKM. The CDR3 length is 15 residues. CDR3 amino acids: CASRRQGKNRNEQFF. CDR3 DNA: TGTGCCAGCAGGCGACAGGGGAAGAATCGGAATGAGCAGTTCTTC.

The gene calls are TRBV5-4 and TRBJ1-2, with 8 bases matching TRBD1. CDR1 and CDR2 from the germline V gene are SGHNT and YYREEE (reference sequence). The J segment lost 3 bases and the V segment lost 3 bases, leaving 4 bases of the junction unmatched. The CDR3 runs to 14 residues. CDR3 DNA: TGTGCCAGCAGCTCCGGACAGGGTCACTATGGCTACACCTTC. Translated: CASSSGQGHYGYTF.

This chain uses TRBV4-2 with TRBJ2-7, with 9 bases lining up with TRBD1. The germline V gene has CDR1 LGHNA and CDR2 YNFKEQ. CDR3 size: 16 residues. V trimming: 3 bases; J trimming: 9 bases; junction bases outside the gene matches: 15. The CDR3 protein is CASSHVSGQGDPGQYF. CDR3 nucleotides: TGTGCCAGCAGCCATGTCTCGGGACAGGGTGACCCGGGGCAGTACTTC.

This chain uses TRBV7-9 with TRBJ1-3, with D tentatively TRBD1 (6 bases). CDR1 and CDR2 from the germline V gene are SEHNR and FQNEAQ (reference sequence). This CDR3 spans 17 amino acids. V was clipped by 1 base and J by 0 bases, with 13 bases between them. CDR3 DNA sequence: TGTGCCAGCAGCTTAGTAGTGGGGGCCTTCTCTGGAAACACCATATATTTT. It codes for CASSLVVGAFSGNTIYF.

Here the CDR3 reads CASRAPGPRDEQYF. The CDR3 DNA follows: TGTGCCAGTAGGGCCCCGGGCCCGAGGGACGAGCAGTACTTC. The chain recombines TRBV19 with TRBJ2-7, with TRBD2 as a possible D gene (5 bases). Trimming took off 6 bases at V and 5 bases at J, with 17 bases between the two ends. The CDR3 is 14 residues long. Germline V gene lookup returns CDR1 LNHDA and CDR2 SQIVND (reference sequence).

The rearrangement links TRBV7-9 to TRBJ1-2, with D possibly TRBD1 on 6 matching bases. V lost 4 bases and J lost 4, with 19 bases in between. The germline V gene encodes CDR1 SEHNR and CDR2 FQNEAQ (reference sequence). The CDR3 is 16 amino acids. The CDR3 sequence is CASSSDRAGVGYGYTF. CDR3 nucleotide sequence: TGTGCCAGCAGCTCAGATAGGGCAGGGGTTGGCTATGGCTACACCTTC.